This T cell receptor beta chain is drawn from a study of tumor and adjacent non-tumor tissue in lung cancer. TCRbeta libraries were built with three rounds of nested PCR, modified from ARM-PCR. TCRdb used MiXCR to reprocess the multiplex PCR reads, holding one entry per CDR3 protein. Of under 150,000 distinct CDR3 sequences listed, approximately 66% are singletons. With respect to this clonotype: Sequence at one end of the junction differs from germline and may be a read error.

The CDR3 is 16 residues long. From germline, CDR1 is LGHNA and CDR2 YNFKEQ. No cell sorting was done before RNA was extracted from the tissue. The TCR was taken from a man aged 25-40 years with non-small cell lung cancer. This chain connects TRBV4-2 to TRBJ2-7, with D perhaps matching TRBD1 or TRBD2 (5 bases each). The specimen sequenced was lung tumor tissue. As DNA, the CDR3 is TGTGCCAGCAGCCGAGGGGAGTGGGCGGGTATGCACGAGGAGTACTTC. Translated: CASSRGEWAGMHEEYF.